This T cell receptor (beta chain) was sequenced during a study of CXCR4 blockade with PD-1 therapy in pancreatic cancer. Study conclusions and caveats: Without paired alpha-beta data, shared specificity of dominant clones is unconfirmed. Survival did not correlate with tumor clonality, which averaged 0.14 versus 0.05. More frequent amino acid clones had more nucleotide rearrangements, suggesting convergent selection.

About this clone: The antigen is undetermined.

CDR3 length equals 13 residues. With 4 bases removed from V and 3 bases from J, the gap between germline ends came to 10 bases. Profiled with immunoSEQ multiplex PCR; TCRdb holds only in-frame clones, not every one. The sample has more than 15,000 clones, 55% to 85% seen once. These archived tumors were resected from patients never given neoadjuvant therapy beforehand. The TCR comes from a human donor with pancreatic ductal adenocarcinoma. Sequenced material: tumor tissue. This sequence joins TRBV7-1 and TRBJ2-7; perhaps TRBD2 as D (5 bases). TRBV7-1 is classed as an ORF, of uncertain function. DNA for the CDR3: TGTGCCAGCAGCTTATCCCGGGACTACGAGCAGTACTTC. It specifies CASSLSRDYEQYF.